A single sample is the source of the 3 T cell receptor beta chains below, sequenced in a study of TIL therapy for anti-PD-1-resistant metastatic lung cancer. Sequencing used immunoSEQ v3. Method: immunoSEQ multiplex PCR; TCRdb's copy keeps in-frame clones and lacks some. In the table there are more than 55,000 clones, roughly four fifths of which are singletons. Time point meaning: pre-treatment sample, taken before nivolumab and TIL therapy. Specimen: blood, collected at baseline. The receptor set was obtained from a person aged 25-85 years with non-small cell lung cancer.

J is TRBJ1-5 and V is TRBV7-3; D remains ambiguous. Germline V gene sequence: CDR1 SGHTA, CDR2 FQGTGA. V was clipped by 5 bases and J by 5 bases, with 13 bases between them. The CDR3 spans 14 residues. CDR3: CASSRQAGDQPQHF. For the CDR3, the DNA is TGTGCCAGCAGCCGCCAGGCCGGGGATCAGCCCCAGCATTTT.

This chain joins TRBV5-6 and TRBJ2-6; 8 nucleotides align to TRBD1. The CDR3 consists of 16 residues. In germline, CDR1 is SGHDT, CDR2 YYEEEE. The trim removed 2 bases at V and 4 bases at J, leaving 5 bases unmatched. The chain's CDR3 is CASSFRTGPGANVLTF. The CDR3 bases are TGTGCCAGCAGCTTTAGGACAGGGCCCGGGGCCAACGTCCTGACTTTC.

The rearrangement links TRBV7-8 to TRBJ1-3; tentative D call: TRBD1 (6 bases). V was shortened by 4 bases and J by 0 bases, with 10 bases between the two germline ends. CDR3 length: 15 amino acids. Germline-derived CDR1 and CDR2 are SGHVS and FQNEAQ. Here the CDR3 reads CASSSNRASGNTIYF. The DNA for the CDR3 is TGTGCCAGCAGCTCAAACAGGGCCTCTGGAAACACCATATATTTT.